Listed below are T cell receptor beta chains from one sample, sequenced in a study of blood T cell repertoires in COVID-19. Sequencing used immunoSEQ multiplex PCR; TCRdb keeps in-frame clones, though not all of them. Here the sample spans a few hundred thousand clones, more than 75% being singletons. Sequencing was performed on peripheral blood. Receptors were obtained from a human donor in a cohort sampled during active COVID-19. CDR3s include the opening cysteine and the closing phenylalanine or tryptophan. The D gene is left open where the match is weak. Only some rows state a clone size, as once, few, many or a class for expanded clones.

J | D | V | size | CDR3
TRBJ2-1 | TRBD1 | TRBV5-6 | - | CASSLTGTQGPSFF
TRBJ1-2 | TRBD1 | TRBV11-2 | - | CASSPPTGGVGYGYTF
TRBJ2-7 | - | TRBV11-2 | - | CASSLGSVGEQYF
TRBJ1-1 | - | TRBV5-6 | - | CASSFSPSNTEAFF
TRBJ1-1 | - | TRBV7-9 | - | CASSSGVQKNTEAFF
TRBJ2-3 | - | TRBV6-2/TRBV6-3 | - | CASSYFRADTQYF
TRBJ2-5 | TRBD1 | TRBV6-5 | - | CASSWGQAAETQYF
TRBJ1-2 | TRBD1 | TRBV6-5 | - | CASSRQGTGGYTF
TRBJ2-5 | - | TRBV4-2 | - | CASSQGGGRETQYF
TRBJ2-2 | - | TRBV4-3 | - | CASSQKTSGELFF
TRBJ2-2 | - | TRBV3-1/TRBV3-2 | - | CASSHWEYTGELFF
TRBJ1-1 | - | TRBV12-3/TRBV12-4 | - | CASSPGGNTEAFF
TRBJ2-4 | - | TRBV12-2 | once | CASRSIRDLKNIQYF
TRBJ2-1 | TRBD2 | TRBV11-3 | - | CASSSRTSGSPHNEQFF
TRBJ2-1 | - | TRBV11-3 | - | CASSLGSSVVYNEQFF
TRBJ1-2 | - | TRBV28 | - | CASSLTGVGARGYTF
TRBJ2-5 | TRBD1 | TRBV11-3 | - | CASSRQGRETQYF
TRBJ1-4 | TRBD1 | TRBV5-1 | - | CASSEQPGQGTNEKLFF
TRBJ2-1 | TRBD2 | TRBV3-1/TRBV3-2 | once | CASSLATSGYNEQFF
TRBJ1-3 | - | TRBV4-2 | - | CASSQDSTTSGNTIYF
TRBJ1-2 | TRBD1 | TRBV15 | - | CATSPRTTGGGYTF
TRBJ1-5 | - | TRBV19 | once | CASSTHRDQPQHF
TRBJ1-4 | TRBD1 | TRBV18 | - | CASSPAGQGNEKLFF
TRBJ2-1 | TRBD2 | TRBV7-2 | - | CASSPGLAGVSAQFF
TRBJ1-6 | - | TRBV7-2 | - | CASTRLSLSYSPLHF
TRBJ2-4 | - | TRBV9 | - | CASSVGGVLAKNIQYF
TRBJ2-7 | TRBD1 | TRBV6-1 | many | CASSDRDRVYEQYF
TRBJ2-6 | - | TRBV10-3 | few | CAISGRAGANVLTF
TRBJ1-3 | - | TRBV11-2 | few | CASSPRQNSGNTIYF
TRBJ2-3 | - | TRBV3-1/TRBV3-2 | - | CASSQAGTDTQYF
TRBJ1-5 | TRBD1 | TRBV5-8 | - | CASLTQGVSNQPQHF
TRBJ2-2 | TRBD1 | TRBV7-9 | - | CASSDLDRANTGELFF
TRBJ2-7 | - | TRBV5-1 | - | CASSLAGVVTYEQYF
TRBJ2-7 | - | TRBV30 | once | CAWKRSYEQYF
TRBJ2-5 | TRBD1 | TRBV9 | - | CASGFGTGEETQYF
TRBJ1-5 | - | TRBV2 | - | CASNGEVNQPQHF
TRBJ1-6 | - | TRBV11-3 | once | CASSLGHSNSPLHF
TRBJ1-5 | TRBD1 | TRBV6-5 | - | CASSLQGSNQPQHF